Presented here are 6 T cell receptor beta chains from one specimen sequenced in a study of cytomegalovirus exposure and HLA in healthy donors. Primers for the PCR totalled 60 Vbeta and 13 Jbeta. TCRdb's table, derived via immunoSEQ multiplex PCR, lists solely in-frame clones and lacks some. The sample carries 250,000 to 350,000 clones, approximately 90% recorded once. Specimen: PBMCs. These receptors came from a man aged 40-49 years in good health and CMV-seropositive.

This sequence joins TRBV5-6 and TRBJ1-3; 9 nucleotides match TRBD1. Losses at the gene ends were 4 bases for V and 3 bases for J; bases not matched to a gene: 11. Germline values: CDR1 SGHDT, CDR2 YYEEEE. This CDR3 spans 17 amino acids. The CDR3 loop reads CASSLSRDRVFGNTIYF. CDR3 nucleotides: TGTGCCAGCAGCCTATCACGGGACAGGGTTTTTGGAAACACCATATATTTT.

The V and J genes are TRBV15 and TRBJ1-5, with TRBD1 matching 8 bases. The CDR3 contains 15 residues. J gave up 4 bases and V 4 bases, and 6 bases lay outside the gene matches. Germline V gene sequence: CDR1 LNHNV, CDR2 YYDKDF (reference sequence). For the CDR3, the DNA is TGTGCCACCAGCAAGAGACAGGGGCAGAATCAGCCCCAGCATTTT. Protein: CATSKRQGQNQPQHF.

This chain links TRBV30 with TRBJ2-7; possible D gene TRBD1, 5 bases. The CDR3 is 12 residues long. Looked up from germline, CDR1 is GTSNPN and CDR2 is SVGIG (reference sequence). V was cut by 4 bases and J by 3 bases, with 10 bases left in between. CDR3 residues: CAWTDSFYEQYF. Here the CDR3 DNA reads TGTGCCTGGACTGACAGTTTCTACGAGCAGTACTTC. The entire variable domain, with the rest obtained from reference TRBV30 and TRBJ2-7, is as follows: SQTIHQWPATLVQPVGSPLSLECTVEGTSNPNLYWYRQAAGRGLQLLFYSVGIGQISSEVPQNLSASRPQDRQFILSSKKLLLSDSGFYLCAWTDSFYEQYFGPGTRLTVT.

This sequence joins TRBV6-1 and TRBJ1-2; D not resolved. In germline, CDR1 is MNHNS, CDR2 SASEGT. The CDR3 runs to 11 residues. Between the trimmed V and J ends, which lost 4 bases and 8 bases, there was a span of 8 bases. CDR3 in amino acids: CASSVLRGYTF. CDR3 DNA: TGTGCCAGCAGTGTCCTGAGGGGCTACACCTTC.

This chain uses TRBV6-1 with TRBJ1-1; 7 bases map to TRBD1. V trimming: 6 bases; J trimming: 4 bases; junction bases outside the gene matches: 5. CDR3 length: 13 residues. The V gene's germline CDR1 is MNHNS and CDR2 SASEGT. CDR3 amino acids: CASRGQVGTEAFF. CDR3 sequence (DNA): TGTGCCAGCAGAGGACAGGTCGGCACTGAAGCTTTCTTT.

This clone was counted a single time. The chain's CDR3 is CASRAIWGGATEAFF. As DNA, the CDR3 is TGTGCCAGCAGAGCCATATGGGGTGGGGCCACTGAAGCTTTCTTT. The chain carries TRBV7-2 and TRBJ1-1; maybe TRBD1 (5 bases). V was pared by 6 bases and J by 4 bases, with 18 bases between. This CDR3 has 15 residues. CDR1 is SGHTA, CDR2 FQGNSA, per germline.